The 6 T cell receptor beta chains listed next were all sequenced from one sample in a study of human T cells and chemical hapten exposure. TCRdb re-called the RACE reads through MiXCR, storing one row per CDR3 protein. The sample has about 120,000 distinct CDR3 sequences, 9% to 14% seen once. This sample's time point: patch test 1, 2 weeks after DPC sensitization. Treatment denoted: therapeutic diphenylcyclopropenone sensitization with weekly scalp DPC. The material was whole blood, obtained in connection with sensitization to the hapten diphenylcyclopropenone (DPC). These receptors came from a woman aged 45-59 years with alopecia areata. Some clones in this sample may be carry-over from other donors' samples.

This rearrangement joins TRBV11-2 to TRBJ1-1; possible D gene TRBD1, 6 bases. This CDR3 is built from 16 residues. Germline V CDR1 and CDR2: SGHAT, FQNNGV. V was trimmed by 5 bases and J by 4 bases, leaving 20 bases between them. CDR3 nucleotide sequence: TGTGCCAGCAGCAGGGGGGGGACACTCGGTCGCACTGAAGCTTTCTTT. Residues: CASSRGGTLGRTEAFF. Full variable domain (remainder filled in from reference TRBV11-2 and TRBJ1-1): EAGVAQSPRYKIIEKRQSVAFWCNPISGHATLYWYQQILGQGPKLLIQFQNNGVVDDSQLPKDRFSAERLKGVDSTLKIQPAKLEDSAVYLCASSRGGTLGRTEAFFGQGTRLTVV.

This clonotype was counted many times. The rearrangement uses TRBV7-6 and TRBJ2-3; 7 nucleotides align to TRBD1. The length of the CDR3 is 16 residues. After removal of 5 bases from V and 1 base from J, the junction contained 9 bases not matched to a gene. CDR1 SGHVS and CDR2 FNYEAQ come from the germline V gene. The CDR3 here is CASSPKTGTGTDTQYF. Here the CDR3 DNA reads TGTGCCAGCAGCCCGAAGACAGGGACGGGCACAGATACGCAGTATTTT.

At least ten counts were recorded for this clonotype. CDR3 region: CASSSAPHNEQFF. The CDR3 DNA is TGTGCCAGCAGCTCAGCCCCTCACAATGAGCAGTTCTTC. The V call is TRBV7-9, the J call TRBJ2-1; no firm D call. Germline CDR1 is SEHNR and CDR2 is FQNEAQ (reference sequence). The CDR3 runs to 13 residues. The V and J ends lost 4 bases and 5 bases respectively, with 9 bases between them.

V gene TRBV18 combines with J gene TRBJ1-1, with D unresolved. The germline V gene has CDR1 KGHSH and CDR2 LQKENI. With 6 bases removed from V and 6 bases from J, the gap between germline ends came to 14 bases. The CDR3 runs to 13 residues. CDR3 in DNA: TGTGCCAGCTCGGACTGGGGTGTTGCTGAAGCTTTCTTT. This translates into CASSDWGVAEAFF.

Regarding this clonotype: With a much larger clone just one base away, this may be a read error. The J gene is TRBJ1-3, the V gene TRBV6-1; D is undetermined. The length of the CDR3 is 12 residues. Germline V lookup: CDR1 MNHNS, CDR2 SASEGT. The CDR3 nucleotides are TGTGCCAGCAGCCGGGCTGGAAGCACCATATATTTT. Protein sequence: CASSRAGSTIYF.

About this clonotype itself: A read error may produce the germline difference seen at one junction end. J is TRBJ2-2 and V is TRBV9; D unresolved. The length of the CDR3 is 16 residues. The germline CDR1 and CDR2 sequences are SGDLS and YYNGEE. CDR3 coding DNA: TGTACCAGCAGCGTAGTTGGTAGCCAGAACACCGGGGAGCTGTTTTTT. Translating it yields CTSSVVGSQNTGELFF.